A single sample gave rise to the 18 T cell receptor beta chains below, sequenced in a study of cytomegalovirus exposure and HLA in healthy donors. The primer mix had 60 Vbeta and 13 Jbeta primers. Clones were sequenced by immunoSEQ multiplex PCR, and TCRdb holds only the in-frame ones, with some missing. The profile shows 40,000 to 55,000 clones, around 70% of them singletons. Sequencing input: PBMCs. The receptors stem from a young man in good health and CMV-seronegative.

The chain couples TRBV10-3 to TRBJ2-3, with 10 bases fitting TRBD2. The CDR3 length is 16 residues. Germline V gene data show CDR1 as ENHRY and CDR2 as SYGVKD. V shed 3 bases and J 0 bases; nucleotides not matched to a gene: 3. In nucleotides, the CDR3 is TGTGCCATCAGTGATCTAGCGGGAGAGAGCACAGATACGCAGTATTTT. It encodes CAISDLAGESTDTQYF.

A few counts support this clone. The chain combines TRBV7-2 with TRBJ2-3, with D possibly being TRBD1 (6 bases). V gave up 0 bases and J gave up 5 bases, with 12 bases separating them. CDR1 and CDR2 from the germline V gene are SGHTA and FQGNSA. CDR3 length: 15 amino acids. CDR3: CASSLALGAKDTQYF. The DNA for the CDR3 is TGTGCCAGCAGCTTAGCCCTGGGGGCGAAAGATACGCAGTATTTT.

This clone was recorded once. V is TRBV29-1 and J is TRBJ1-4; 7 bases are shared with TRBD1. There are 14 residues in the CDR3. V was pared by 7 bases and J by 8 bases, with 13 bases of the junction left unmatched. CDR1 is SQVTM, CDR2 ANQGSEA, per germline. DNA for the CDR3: TGCAGCGCACACTCGACAGGGTTGGGGGAAAAACTGTTTTTT. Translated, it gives CSAHSTGLGEKLFF. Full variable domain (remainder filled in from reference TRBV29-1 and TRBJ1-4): SAVISQKPSRDICQRGTSLTIQCQVDSQVTMMFWYRQQPGQSLTLIATANQGSEATYESGFVIDKFPISRPNLTFSTLTVSNMSPEDSSIYLCSAHSTGLGEKLFFGSGTQLSVL.

The CDR3 sequence: CASSPPVGGSSEAFF. CDR3 nucleotide sequence: TGTGCCAGCTCACCACCCGTGGGGGGGAGCTCTGAAGCTTTCTTT. The chain couples TRBV18 to TRBJ1-1, with D perhaps matching TRBD1 (5 bases). CDR3 length equals 15 residues. The V and J ends lost 0 bases and 6 bases respectively, with 14 bases between them. Germline V gene data show CDR1 as KGHSH and CDR2 as LQKENI.

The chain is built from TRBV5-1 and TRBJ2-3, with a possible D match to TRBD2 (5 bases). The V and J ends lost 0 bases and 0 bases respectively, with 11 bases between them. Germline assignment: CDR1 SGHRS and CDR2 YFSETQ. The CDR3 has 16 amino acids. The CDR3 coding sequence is TGCGCCAGCAGCTTGGAAATCCAGCGGAGCACAGATACGCAGTATTTT. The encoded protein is CASSLEIQRSTDTQYF.

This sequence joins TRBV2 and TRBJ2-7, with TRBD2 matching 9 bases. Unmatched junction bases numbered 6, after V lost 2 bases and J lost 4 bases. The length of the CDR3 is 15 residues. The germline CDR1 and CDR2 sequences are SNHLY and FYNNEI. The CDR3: CASSEIGLASYEQYF. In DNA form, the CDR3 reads TGTGCCAGCAGTGAAATTGGACTAGCGTCTTACGAGCAGTACTTC.

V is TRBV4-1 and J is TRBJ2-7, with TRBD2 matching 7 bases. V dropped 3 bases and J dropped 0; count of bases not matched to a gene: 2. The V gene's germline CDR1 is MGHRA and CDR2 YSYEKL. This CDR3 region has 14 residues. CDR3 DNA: TGCGCCAGCAGCCAGGGGGGGAGCTCCTACGAGCAGTACTTC. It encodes CASSQGGSSYEQYF.

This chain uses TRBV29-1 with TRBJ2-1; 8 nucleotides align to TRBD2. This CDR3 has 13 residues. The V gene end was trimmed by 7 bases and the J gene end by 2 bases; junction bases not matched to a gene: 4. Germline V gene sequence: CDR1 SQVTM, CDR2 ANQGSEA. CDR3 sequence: CSASGGAYNEQFF. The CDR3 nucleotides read TGCAGCGCCTCCGGGGGGGCCTACAATGAGCAGTTCTTC.

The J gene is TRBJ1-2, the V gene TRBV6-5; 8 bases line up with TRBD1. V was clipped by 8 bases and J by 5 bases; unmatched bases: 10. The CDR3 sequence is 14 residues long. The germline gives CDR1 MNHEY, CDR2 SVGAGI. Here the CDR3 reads CASSYSTGAYGYTF. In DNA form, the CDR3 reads TGTGCCAGCTCCTATTCGACAGGGGCTTATGGCTACACCTTC.

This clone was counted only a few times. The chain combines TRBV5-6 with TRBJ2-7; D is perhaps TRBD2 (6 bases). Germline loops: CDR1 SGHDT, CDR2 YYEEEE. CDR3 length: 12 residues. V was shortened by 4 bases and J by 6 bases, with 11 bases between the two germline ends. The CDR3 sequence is CASSGTSSEQYF. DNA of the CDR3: TGTGCCAGCAGCGGAACTAGCTCCGAGCAGTACTTC.

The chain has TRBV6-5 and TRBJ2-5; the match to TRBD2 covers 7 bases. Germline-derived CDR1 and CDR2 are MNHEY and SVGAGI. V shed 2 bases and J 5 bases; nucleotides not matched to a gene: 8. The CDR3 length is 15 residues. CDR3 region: CASSYPTGGGETQYF. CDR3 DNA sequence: TGTGCCAGCAGTTACCCTACGGGAGGCGGGGAGACCCAGTACTTC.

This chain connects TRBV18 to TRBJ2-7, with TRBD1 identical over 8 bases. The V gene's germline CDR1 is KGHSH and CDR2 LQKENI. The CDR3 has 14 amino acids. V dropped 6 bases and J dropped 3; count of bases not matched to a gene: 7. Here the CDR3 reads CASSAGTGDYEQYF. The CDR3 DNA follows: TGTGCCAGCTCCGCCGGGACAGGAGACTACGAGCAGTACTTC.

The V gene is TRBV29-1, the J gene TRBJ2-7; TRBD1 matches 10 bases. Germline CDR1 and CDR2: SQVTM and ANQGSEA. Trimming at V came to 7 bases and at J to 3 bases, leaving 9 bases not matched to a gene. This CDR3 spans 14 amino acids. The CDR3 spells CSAGGTGADYEQYF. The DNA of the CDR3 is TGCAGCGCTGGGGGGACAGGGGCCGACTACGAGCAGTACTTC.

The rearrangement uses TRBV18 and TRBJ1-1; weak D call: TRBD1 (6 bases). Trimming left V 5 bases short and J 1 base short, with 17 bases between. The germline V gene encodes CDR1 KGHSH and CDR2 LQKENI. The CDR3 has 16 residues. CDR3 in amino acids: CASSYQGSQSNTEAFF. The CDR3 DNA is TGTGCCAGCTCATACCAGGGGTCACAGTCGAACACTGAAGCTTTCTTT.

CDR3 sequence: CASSVTPENQPQHF. For the CDR3, the DNA is TGTGCCAGCAGCGTAACCCCCGAGAATCAGCCCCAGCATTTT. The gene calls are TRBV7-9 and TRBJ1-5, with unresolved D. V shed 5 bases and J shed 4 bases, with 12 bases lying between them. CDR1 is SEHNR, CDR2 FQNEAQ, per germline (reference sequence). This CDR3 has 14 amino acids.

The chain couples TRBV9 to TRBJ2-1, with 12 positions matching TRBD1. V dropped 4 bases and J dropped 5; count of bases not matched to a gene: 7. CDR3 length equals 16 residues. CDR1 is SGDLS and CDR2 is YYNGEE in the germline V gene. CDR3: CASSLQGTGGHNEQFF. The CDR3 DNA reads TGTGCCAGCAGCCTCCAAGGGACAGGGGGCCACAATGAGCAGTTCTTC. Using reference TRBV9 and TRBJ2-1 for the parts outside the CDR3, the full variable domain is DSGVTQTPKHLITATGQRVTLRCSPRSGDLSVYWYQQSLDQGLQFLIQYYNGEERAKGNILERFSAQQFPDLHSELNLSSLELGDSALYFCASSLQGTGGHNEQFFGPGTRLTVL.

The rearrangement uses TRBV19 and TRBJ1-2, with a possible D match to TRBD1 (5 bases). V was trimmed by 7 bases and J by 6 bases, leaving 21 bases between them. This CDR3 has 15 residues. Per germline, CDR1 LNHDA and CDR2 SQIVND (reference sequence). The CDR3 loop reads CASTRGGPVGDGYTF. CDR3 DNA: TGTGCCAGTACCCGGGGGGGTCCTGTAGGTGATGGCTACACCTTC.

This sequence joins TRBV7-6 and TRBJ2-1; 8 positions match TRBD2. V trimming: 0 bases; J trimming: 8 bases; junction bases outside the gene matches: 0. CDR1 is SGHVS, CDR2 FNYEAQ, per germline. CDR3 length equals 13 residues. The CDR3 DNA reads TGTGCCAGCAGCTTAGCACTAGCGGATGAGCAGTTCTTC. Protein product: CASSLALADEQFF.